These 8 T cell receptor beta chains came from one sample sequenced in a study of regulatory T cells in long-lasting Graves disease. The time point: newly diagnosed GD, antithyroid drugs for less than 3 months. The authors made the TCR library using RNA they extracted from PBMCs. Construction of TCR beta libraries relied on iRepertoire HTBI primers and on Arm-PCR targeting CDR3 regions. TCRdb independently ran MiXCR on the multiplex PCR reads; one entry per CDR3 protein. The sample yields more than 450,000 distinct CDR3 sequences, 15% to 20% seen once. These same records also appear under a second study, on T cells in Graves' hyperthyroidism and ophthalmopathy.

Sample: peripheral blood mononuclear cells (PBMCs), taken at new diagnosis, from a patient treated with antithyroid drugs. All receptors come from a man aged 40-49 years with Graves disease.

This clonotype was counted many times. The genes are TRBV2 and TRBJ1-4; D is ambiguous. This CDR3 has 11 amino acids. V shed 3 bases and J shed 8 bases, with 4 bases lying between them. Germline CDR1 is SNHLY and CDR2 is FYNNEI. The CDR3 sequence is CASSEKEKLFF. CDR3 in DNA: TGTGCCAGCAGTGAGAAGGAAAAACTGTTTTTT.

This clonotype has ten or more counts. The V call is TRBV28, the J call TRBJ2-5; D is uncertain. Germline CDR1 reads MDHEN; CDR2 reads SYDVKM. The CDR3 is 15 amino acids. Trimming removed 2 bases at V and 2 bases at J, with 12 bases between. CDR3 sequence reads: CASSLMLESQETQYF. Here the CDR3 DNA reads TGTGCCAGCAGTTTAATGTTGGAAAGTCAAGAGACCCAGTACTTC.

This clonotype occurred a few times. The CDR3 region is CAWSRGGQPQHF. The CDR3 bases are TGTGCCTGGAGCAGGGGCGGGCAGCCCCAGCATTTT. The chain uses TRBV30 and TRBJ1-5; perhaps TRBD1 as D (6 bases). With 3 bases removed from V and 7 bases from J, the gap between germline ends came to 10 bases. The CDR3 covers 12 residues. Germline lookup yields CDR1 GTSNPN and CDR2 SVGIG (reference sequence).

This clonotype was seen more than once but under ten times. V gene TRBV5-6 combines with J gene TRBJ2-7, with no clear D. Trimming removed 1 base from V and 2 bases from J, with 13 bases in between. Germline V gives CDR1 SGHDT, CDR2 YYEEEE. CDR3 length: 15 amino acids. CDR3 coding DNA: TGTGCCAGCAGCTTGTCCGGTCTTCGTCCCTACGAGCAGTACTTC. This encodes CASSLSGLRPYEQYF.

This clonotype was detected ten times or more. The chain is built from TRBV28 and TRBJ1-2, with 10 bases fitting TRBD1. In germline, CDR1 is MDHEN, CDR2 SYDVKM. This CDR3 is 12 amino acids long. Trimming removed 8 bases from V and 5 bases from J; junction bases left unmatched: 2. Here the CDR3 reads CASLGQGYGYTF. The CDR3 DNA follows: TGTGCCAGCCTGGGACAGGGGTATGGCTACACCTTC.

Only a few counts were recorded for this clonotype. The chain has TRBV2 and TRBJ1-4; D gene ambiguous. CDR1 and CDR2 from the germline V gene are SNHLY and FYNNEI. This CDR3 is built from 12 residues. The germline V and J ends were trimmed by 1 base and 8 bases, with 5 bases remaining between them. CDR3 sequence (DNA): TGTGCCAGCAGTGAAGTCTGGGAAAAACTGTTTTTT. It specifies CASSEVWEKLFF. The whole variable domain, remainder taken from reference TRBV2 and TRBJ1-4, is EPEVTQTPSHQVTQMGQEVILRCVPISNHLYFYWYRQILGQKVEFLVSFYNNEISEKSEIFDDQFSVERPDGSNFTLKIRSTKLEDSAMYFCASSEVWEKLFFGSGTQLSVL.

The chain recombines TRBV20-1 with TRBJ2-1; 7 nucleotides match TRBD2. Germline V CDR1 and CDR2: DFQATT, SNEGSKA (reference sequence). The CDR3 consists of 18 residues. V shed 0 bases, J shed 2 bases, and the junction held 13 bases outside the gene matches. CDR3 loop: CSARDWERAGAAYNEQFF. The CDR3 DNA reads TGCAGTGCTAGAGATTGGGAGCGTGCGGGAGCGGCCTACAATGAGCAGTTCTTC.

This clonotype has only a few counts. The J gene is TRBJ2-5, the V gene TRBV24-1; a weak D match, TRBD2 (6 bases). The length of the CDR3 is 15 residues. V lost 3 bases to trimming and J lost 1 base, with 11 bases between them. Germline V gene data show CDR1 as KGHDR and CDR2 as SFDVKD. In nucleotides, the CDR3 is TGTGCCACCAGTGATGCCGCCGGGGGCCAAGAGACCCAGTACTTC. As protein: CATSDAAGGQETQYF.